One and the same sample provided the 29 T cell receptor beta chains below, sequenced in a study of patients and donors after allogeneic stem cell transplantation. TCRdb reanalysed the RT-PCR reads using MiXCR and keeps one entry per CDR3 protein. The sample holds 390,000 or so distinct CDR3 sequences, 16% seen once. The sample comprised blood, either unsorted or a sorted T cell fraction (not recorded which). The receptors shown here come from a human donor who was either an allogeneic HSCT recipient or a stem cell or donor lymphocyte infusion donor (not recorded which). It is not recorded whose cells these are; they may come from a transplant donor.

This clonotype was counted between two and nine times. The chain combines TRBV20-1 with TRBJ1-2; TRBD1 might be the D (6 bases). With 5 bases removed from V and 7 bases from J, the gap between germline ends came to 14 bases. This CDR3 is built from 12 residues. Per germline, CDR1 DFQATT and CDR2 SNEGSKA (reference sequence). CDR3 sequence (DNA): TGCAGTGCTCCGAAACAGGGTTCTGGCTACACCTTC. This gives the protein CSAPKQGSGYTF.

This clonotype was counted ten times or more. The rearrangement joins TRBV12-3 or TRBV12-4 to TRBJ2-1; 14 positions agree with TRBD2. J was trimmed by 8 bases and V by 6 bases; bases with no gene match: 6. The CDR3 has 15 amino acids. The CDR3 reads CASSGLAGGGYEQFF. DNA of the CDR3: TGTGCCAGCAGCGGACTAGCGGGAGGTGGCTATGAGCAGTTCTTC.

V and J are TRBV29-1 and TRBJ2-3; the D gene is possibly TRBD2 (6 bases). CDR1 is SQVTM, CDR2 ANQGSEA, per germline. Trimming left V 6 bases short and J 5 bases short, with 15 bases between. This CDR3 comprises 13 residues. Here the CDR3 reads CSVDRDSQDTQYF. The CDR3 DNA reads as TGCAGCGTGGATCGGGACTCCCAAGATACGCAGTATTTT.

The rearrangement links TRBV5-5 to TRBJ1-2, with a possible D match to TRBD1 (5 bases). V was cut by 1 base and J by 1 base, with 8 bases left in between. Per the germline V gene, CDR1 is SGHKS and CDR2 is YYEKEE (reference sequence). CDR3 length: 14 residues. The CDR3 DNA is TGTGCCAGCAGCTTGACGGGGCTTAACTATGGCTACACCTTC. Translated: CASSLTGLNYGYTF.

The V and J genes are TRBV12-3 or TRBV12-4 and TRBJ1-1; 8 bases align to TRBD1. V lost 6 bases to trimming and J lost 3 bases; unmatched junction nucleotides: 6. CDR3 length: 14 residues. The CDR3 nucleotides are TGTGCCAGCAGCCGACAGGGGATGGACACTGAAGCTTTCTTT. This sequence encodes CASSRQGMDTEAFF.

The chain links TRBV27 to TRBJ1-2, with TRBD1 matching over 7 bases. Looked up from germline, CDR1 is MNHEY and CDR2 is SMNVEV (reference sequence). The J segment lost 2 bases and the V segment lost 3 bases, leaving 3 bases of the junction unmatched. This CDR3 region has 14 residues. Here the CDR3 reads CASSFSDRNYGYTF. As DNA, the CDR3 is TGTGCCAGCAGTTTCTCGGACAGGAACTATGGCTACACCTTC.

There are a few counts of this clonotype. The chain combines TRBV5-1 with TRBJ2-2, with D unclear. Germline V gives CDR1 SGHRS, CDR2 YFSETQ. The CDR3 totals 15 residues. V lost 0 bases to trimming and J lost 6 bases, with 12 bases between them. This CDR3 is CASSLAGRVSGELFF. The CDR3 DNA reads as TGCGCCAGCAGCTTGGCCGGCCGGGTCTCCGGGGAGCTGTTTTTT.

This clonotype was detected once. This rearrangement joins TRBV9 to TRBJ1-2; D remains unclear. The CDR3 is 13 amino acids. V lost 2 bases and J lost 8, with 13 bases in between. CDR1 is SGDLS and CDR2 is YYNGEE in the germline V gene. CDR3 DNA: TGTGCCAGCAGCGTTTCCCTGGTACGAGGCTACACCTTC. Its translation: CASSVSLVRGYTF.

This clonotype has a count of ten or more. The rearrangement joins TRBV7-2 to TRBJ2-1; D unresolved. Germline lookup yields CDR1 SGHTA and CDR2 FQGNSA. Between the trimmed V and J ends, which lost 7 bases and 3 bases, there was a span of 13 bases. The CDR3 is 14 amino acids. The CDR3 is CASTSDGYYNEQFF. In DNA, the CDR3 is TGTGCCAGCACCTCGGACGGGTACTACAATGAGCAGTTCTTC.

The chain couples TRBV7-2 to TRBJ2-5; TRBD2 agrees at 8 bases. The ends lost 1 base at V and 5 bases at J; junction bases unmatched: 12. CDR1 is SGHTA, CDR2 FQGNSA, per germline. There are 17 residues in the CDR3. The CDR3 is CASSLGLGAGVGETQYF. The CDR3 bases are TGTGCCAGCAGCTTAGGACTGGGAGCGGGAGTCGGGGAGACCCAGTACTTC.

This clonotype was seen a few times. Germline and junction disagree at one end, which may indicate a read error. The rearrangement joins TRBV7-9 to TRBJ2-7; possible D gene TRBD1, 6 bases. Looked up from germline, CDR1 is SEHNR and CDR2 is FQNEAQ (reference sequence). The CDR3 has 16 residues. This chain's CDR3 is CSSSSLRQDGSYEQYF. The CDR3 DNA follows: TGTTCCAGCAGCTCTCTAAGACAGGATGGCTCCTACGAGCAGTACTTC.

This chain's CDR3 is CASSLGEGIRSTEAFF. In DNA form, the CDR3 reads TGCGCCAGCAGCTTGGGTGAAGGGATTCGAAGCACTGAAGCTTTCTTT. The rearrangement uses TRBV5-1 and TRBJ1-1; D remains ambiguous. V was trimmed by 0 bases and J by 4 bases, leaving 16 bases between them. Per the germline V gene, CDR1 is SGHRS and CDR2 is YFSETQ. CDR3 size: 16 residues.

This clonotype turned up a few times. This chain links TRBV20-1 with TRBJ1-5; D gene ambiguous. V dropped 5 bases and J dropped 1 base, with 12 bases sitting between them. Germline V gene lookup returns CDR1 DFQATT and CDR2 SNEGSKA (reference sequence). The CDR3 runs to 14 residues. CDR3 region: CSASRGKSNQPQHF. The CDR3 DNA is TGCAGTGCTTCGAGAGGGAAGAGCAATCAGCCCCAGCATTTT.

This clonotype has ten or more counts. The chain couples TRBV12-3 or TRBV12-4 to TRBJ2-1; TRBD1 agrees at 8 bases. CDR3 length: 16 residues. V lost 5 bases and J lost 3; bases outside the gene matches: 9. CDR3 region: CASSLGQGLYYNEQFF. The DNA of the CDR3 is TGTGCCAGCAGTCTCGGACAGGGCCTTTACTACAATGAGCAGTTCTTC.

This clonotype was counted between two and nine times. V is TRBV7-2 and J is TRBJ1-2; 8 bases agree with TRBD1. The germline gives CDR1 SGHTA, CDR2 FQGNSA. The CDR3 runs 14 residues. V shed 7 bases, J shed 2 bases, and the junction held 6 bases outside the gene matches. CDR3 region: CASTRQGTNYGYTF. The DNA of the CDR3 is TGTGCCAGCACCCGACAGGGGACCAACTATGGCTACACCTTC.

The J gene is TRBJ2-3, the V gene TRBV7-9; a weak D match, TRBD1 (6 bases). The V end was cut by 0 bases, the J end by 1 base, with 8 bases between. Per the germline V gene, CDR1 is SEHNR and CDR2 is FQNEAQ (reference sequence). This CDR3 comprises 15 residues. CDR3 sequence reads: CASSLADSRTDTQYF. The CDR3 DNA follows: TGTGCCAGCAGCTTAGCGGACAGCCGCACAGATACGCAGTATTTT.

The V gene is TRBV7-6, the J gene TRBJ2-1, with a tentative D call TRBD1 (6 bases). The CDR3 is made up of 16 amino acids. The germline CDR1 and CDR2 sequences are SGHVS and FNYEAQ. V gave up 5 bases and J gave up 0 bases, with 14 bases separating them. CDR3 sequence (DNA): TGTGCCAGCAGCACTTTAGACAGGAGCTCCTACAATGAGCAGTTCTTC. It specifies CASSTLDRSSYNEQFF.

This clonotype was counted only a few times. V and J are TRBV27 and TRBJ2-7, with D perhaps TRBD1 (5 bases). This CDR3 region has 14 residues. Trimming took 0 bases from V and 3 from J, leaving 9 bases between them. Looked up from germline, CDR1 is MNHEY and CDR2 is SMNVEV (reference sequence). Here the CDR3 DNA reads TGTGCCAGCAGTTTATCTGGACATATCTACGAGCAGTACTTC. This translates into CASSLSGHIYEQYF.

This clonotype occurred a few times. The CDR3 coding sequence is TGTGCCACCAGTGATTTACAGAACACTGAAGCTTTCTTT. Its translation: CATSDLQNTEAFF. The rearrangement joins TRBV24-1 to TRBJ1-1; D gene uncertain. This CDR3 contains 13 residues. V dropped 1 base and J dropped 1 base, with 3 bases sitting between them. Germline CDR1 is KGHDR and CDR2 is SFDVKD.

This clonotype was counted a few times. CDR3: CASSENFRDGYTF. The DNA for the CDR3 is TGTGCCAGCAGTGAGAATTTCAGGGATGGCTACACCTTC. The chain couples TRBV6-1 to TRBJ1-2; a possible D gene is TRBD1 (5 bases). The CDR3 length is 13 residues. Looked up from germline, CDR1 is MNHNS and CDR2 is SASEGT. The V gene lost 3 bases and the J gene lost 6 bases, with 11 bases spanning the gap.

The gene calls are TRBV7-2 and TRBJ2-7; perhaps D is TRBD1 or TRBD2 (5 bases each). V was trimmed by 5 bases and J by 7 bases, leaving 18 bases between them. Germline V lookup: CDR1 SGHTA, CDR2 FQGNSA. This CDR3 contains 14 residues. CDR3 loop: CASSIRDGRWEQYF. CDR3 coding DNA: TGTGCCAGCAGCATCCGGGACGGACGGTGGGAGCAGTACTTC.

The chain recombines TRBV7-2 with TRBJ2-1; possible D gene TRBD2, 7 bases. The CDR3 runs to 15 residues. Trimming stripped 5 bases from V and 4 bases from J, with 15 bases between. CDR1 is SGHTA and CDR2 is FQGNSA in the germline V gene. The DNA for the CDR3 is TGTGCCAGCAGCCCTCTGGGGGGGCCTTACAATGAGCAGTTCTTC. Residues: CASSPLGGPYNEQFF. Complete variable domain (other parts from reference TRBV7-2 and TRBJ2-1): GAGVSQSPSNKVTEKGKDVELRCDPISGHTALYWYRQSLGQGLEFLIYFQGNSAPDKSGLPSDRFSAERTGGSVSTLTIQRTQQEDSAVYLCASSPLGGPYNEQFFGPGTRLTVL.

This rearrangement joins TRBV11-2 to TRBJ2-7, with D possibly matching TRBD2 (6 bases). CDR1 is SGHAT and CDR2 is FQNNGV in the germline V gene. This CDR3 contains 15 residues. V lost 8 bases and J lost 2, with 19 bases in between. CDR3 in DNA: TGTGCCAGCGCTTTTGCGGGCGGGATGGCCTACGAGCAGTACTTC. Translating gives CASAFAGGMAYEQYF.

This chain joins TRBV7-3 and TRBJ2-1; D gene ambiguous. Germline V lookup: CDR1 SGHTA, CDR2 FQGTGA. The ends were cut back, 3 bases at V and 4 bases at J, with 10 bases in the middle. CDR3 length: 14 residues. CDR3 sequence reads: CASSLTGRYNEQFF. The CDR3 bases are TGTGCCAGCAGCTTGACTGGGCGGTACAATGAGCAGTTCTTC.

This clonotype was detected only a few times. V is TRBV7-2 and J is TRBJ1-5; possibly TRBD1 for D (5 bases). The germline V and J ends were trimmed by 2 bases and 4 bases, with 15 bases remaining between them. There are 16 residues in the CDR3. Germline V gives CDR1 SGHTA, CDR2 FQGNSA. The CDR3 loop reads CASSLMGPNVNQPQHF. The CDR3 nucleotides read TGTGCCAGCAGCTTAATGGGACCCAATGTTAATCAGCCCCAGCATTTT.

There are a few counts of this clonotype. The V gene is TRBV4-3, the J gene TRBJ2-3, with 8 positions matching TRBD2. Trimming took 3 bases from V and 9 from J; bases not matched to a gene: 5. The CDR3 loop spans 13 amino acids. Per the germline V gene, CDR1 is LGHNA and CDR2 is YSLEER. Here the CDR3 DNA reads TGCGCCAGCAGCCACACAACTAGCGGAACGCAGTATTTT. Protein product: CASSHTTSGTQYF.

This clonotype was recorded a few times. This chain connects TRBV5-4 to TRBJ2-4; possible D gene TRBD1, 5 bases. The CDR3 has 15 amino acids. The V end lost 4 bases, the J end lost 7 bases, and 18 bases lay between the germline ends. Looked up from germline, CDR1 is SGHNT and CDR2 is YYREEE (reference sequence). In DNA form, the CDR3 reads TGTGCCAGCAGCGCTATCACATCAGGGCTGAACATTCAGTACTTC. Its protein product is CASSAITSGLNIQYF.

This clonotype appeared many times. DNA for the CDR3: TGCGCCAGCAGCGCTATGGACAGGGCTGGTACAGATACGCAGTATTTT. It is translated as CASSAMDRAGTDTQYF. The V gene is TRBV5-1, the J gene TRBJ2-3, with 8 bases matching TRBD1. The germline V gene has CDR1 SGHRS and CDR2 YFSETQ. The V and J ends lost 4 bases and 3 bases, in that order; junction bases with no gene match: 10. This CDR3 has 16 amino acids.

There are a few counts of this clonotype. J is TRBJ1-5 and V is TRBV15; D remains ambiguous. Germline loops: CDR1 LNHNV, CDR2 YYDKDF (reference sequence). The V and J ends lost 3 bases and 0 bases respectively, with 6 bases between them. This CDR3 has 14 residues. CDR3 DNA sequence: TGTGCCACCAGCAGCGTATATAGCAATCAGCCCCAGCATTTT. Translation: CATSSVYSNQPQHF. The whole variable domain, remainder taken from reference TRBV15 and TRBJ1-5, is DAMVIQNPRYQVTQFGKPVTLSCSQTLNHNVMYWYQQKSSQAPKLLFHYYDKDFNNEADTPDNFQSRRPNTSFCFLDIRSPGLGDTAMYLCATSSVYSNQPQHFGDGTRLSIL.